Reported below is one T cell receptor (beta chain). Its antigen is not known. Clones were sequenced by immunoSEQ multiplex PCR, and TCRdb holds only the in-frame ones, with some missing. Among about 31,000 clones, 80% to 90% were seen once, and the ten largest hold 10%. Trimming removed 3 bases from V and 3 bases from J; junction bases left unmatched: 4. In germline, CDR1 is MDHEN, CDR2 SYDVKM. This CDR3 has 15 residues. This sample is drawn from a study of T cells in localized non-small cell lung cancer. Whole-study findings and limits: In adjacent lung appeared a median 57 of the top 100 tumor clones.

This sequence was found in a woman between 35 and 70 years old with stage I lung adenocarcinoma. The chain joins TRBV28 to TRBJ2-7; 11 bases line up with TRBD2. Here the sequenced sample was peripheral blood, taken before any cancer treatment. CDR3 coding DNA: TGTGCCAGCAGTTTGGCTACTAGCGGGGGCTACGAGCAGTACTTC. Its translation: CASSLATSGGYEQYF.